This paragraph reports one T cell receptor (beta chain). Gene names and germline match the mouse. Other DNA sequences in this sample translate to the same CDR3. This sample is drawn from a study of tissue T cells after allogeneic stem cell transplantation. Survey-depth TCRbeta CDR3 sequencing reported V/J genes and productive frequencies. This table comes from immunoSEQ multiplex PCR, and its TCRdb copy is limited to in-frame clones, with some not included. Of around 7,400 clones in the sample, 65% to 80% were seen once. Material for sequencing was blood. The TCR originated in a female BALB/c mouse in good health. For this mouse line, the MHC haplotype is H2-d.

The CDR3 DNA, read in part, is TGTGCCAGCAGTCCCCTGGGGGGGCGCGCAGAAACGCTGTAT. The encoded protein is CASSPLGGRAETLY. The complete CDR3 protein is CASSPLGGRAETLYF. The chain uses TRBV19 and TRBJ2-3, with 10 bases aligning to TRBD2. The sequence runs out 1 residue before the end of the CDR3; the remainder is reconstructed from the germline J gene. The germline CDR1 and CDR2 sequences are FNHDT and SITEND (reference sequence). Trimming cost V 4 bases and J 3 bases; bases outside gene matches: 5. The CDR3 extends over 15 amino acids.